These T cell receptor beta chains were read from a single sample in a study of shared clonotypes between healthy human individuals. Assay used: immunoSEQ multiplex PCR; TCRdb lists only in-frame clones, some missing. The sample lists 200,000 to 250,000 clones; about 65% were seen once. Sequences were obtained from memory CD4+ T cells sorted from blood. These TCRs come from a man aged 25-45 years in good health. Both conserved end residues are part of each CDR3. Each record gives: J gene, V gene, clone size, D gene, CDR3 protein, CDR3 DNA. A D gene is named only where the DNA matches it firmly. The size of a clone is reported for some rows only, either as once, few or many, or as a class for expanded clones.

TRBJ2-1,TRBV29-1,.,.,CSVGGRGASNEQFF,TGCAGCGTTGGTGGCAGGGGGGCGAGCAATGAGCAGTTCTTC
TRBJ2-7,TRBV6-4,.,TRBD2,CASSALLGGYPYEQYF,TGTGCCAGCAGTGCCTTACTGGGGGGGTACCCCTACGAGCAGTACTTC
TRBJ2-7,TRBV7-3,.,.,CASSFSTTSYEQYF,TGTGCCAGCAGCTTCAGCACCACCTCCTACGAGCAGTACTTC
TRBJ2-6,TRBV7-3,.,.,CASSVQNSGANVLTF,TGTGCCAGCAGCGTACAAAACTCTGGGGCCAACGTCCTGACTTTC
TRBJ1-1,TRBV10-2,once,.,CASSSSQGNTEAFF,TGCGCCAGCAGTAGTTCACAGGGAAACACTGAAGCTTTCTTT
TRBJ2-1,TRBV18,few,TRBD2,CASSLGGLADSYNEQFF,TGTGCCAGCTCACTCGGTGGACTAGCGGACTCCTACAATGAGCAGTTCTTC
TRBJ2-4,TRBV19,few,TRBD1,CASSPGQGAKNIQYF,TGTGCCAGTAGTCCCGGACAGGGAGCCAAAAACATTCAGTACTTC
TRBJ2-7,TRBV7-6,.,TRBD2,CASSSLAVGEQYF,TGTGCCAGCAGTTCCCTAGCGGTTGGCGAGCAGTACTTC
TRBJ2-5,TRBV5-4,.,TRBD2,CASSPGLAERETQYF,TGTGCCAGCAGCCCCGGACTAGCGGAGCGGGAGACCCAGTACTTC
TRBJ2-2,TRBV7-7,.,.,CASSVTRAGELFF,TGTGCCAGCAGCGTAACTAGAGCCGGGGAGCTGTTTTTT
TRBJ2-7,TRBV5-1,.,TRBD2,CASSLALAASYEQYF,TGCGCCAGCAGCTTGGCCCTAGCGGCCTCCTACGAGCAGTACTTC
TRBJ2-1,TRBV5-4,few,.,CASSLELSSYNEQFF,TGTGCCAGCAGCTTGGAGCTTAGCTCCTACAATGAGCAGTTCTTC
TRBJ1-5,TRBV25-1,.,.,CASSEATNGQSNQPQHF,TGTGCCAGCAGTGAGGCGACAAACGGACAGAGCAATCAGCCCCAGCATTTT
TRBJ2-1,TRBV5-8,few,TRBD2,CASSHTRTSGSYNEQFF,TGTGCCAGCAGCCATACACGGACTAGCGGGAGCTACAATGAGCAGTTCTTC
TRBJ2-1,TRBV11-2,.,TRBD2,CASSLGGSYNEQFF,TGTGCCAGCAGCTTGGGGGGGTCATACAATGAGCAGTTCTTC
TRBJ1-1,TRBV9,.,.,CASSVDNGNMNTEAFF,TGTGCCAGCAGCGTAGACAACGGTAACATGAACACTGAAGCTTTCTTT
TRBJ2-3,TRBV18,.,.,CASSPDGTQYF,TGTGCCAGCTCACCTGACGGTACGCAGTATTTT
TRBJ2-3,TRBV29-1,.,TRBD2,CSVDLAGVADTQYF,TGCAGCGTTGACCTAGCGGGAGTGGCAGATACGCAGTATTTT
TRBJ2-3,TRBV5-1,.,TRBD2,CASSLASGLGDTQYF,TGCGCCAGCAGCTTGGCTAGCGGCCTTGGAGATACGCAGTATTTT
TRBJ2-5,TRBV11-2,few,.,CASSLVGGETQYF,TGTGCCAGCAGCTTAGTGGGAGGAGAGACCCAGTACTTC
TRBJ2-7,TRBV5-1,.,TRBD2,CASSYQRETYEQYF,TGCGCCAGCAGCTACCAGCGGGAGACCTACGAGCAGTACTTC
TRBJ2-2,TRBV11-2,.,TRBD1,CASSLTGGSGELFF,TGTGCCAGCAGCCTAACAGGGGGATCCGGGGAGCTGTTTTTT
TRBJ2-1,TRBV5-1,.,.,CASSLGQGSYEQFF,TGCGCCAGCAGCTTAGGTCAGGGTTCCTATGAGCAGTTCTTC
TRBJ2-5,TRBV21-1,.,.,CAIPRGTAPETQYF,TGTGCCATTCCGAGGGGTACAGCCCCAGAGACCCAGTACTTC
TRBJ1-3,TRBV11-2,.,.,CASSLPALGPGNTIYF,TGTGCCAGCAGCTTACCCGCGTTGGGCCCCGGAAACACCATATATTTT
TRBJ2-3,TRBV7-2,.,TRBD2,CASSPKREGPTDTQYF,TGTGCCAGCAGCCCAAAGCGGGAGGGCCCTACAGATACGCAGTATTTT
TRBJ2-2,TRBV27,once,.,CASSSEARTGELFF,TGTGCCAGCAGTTCAGAGGCGAGGACCGGGGAGCTGTTTTTT
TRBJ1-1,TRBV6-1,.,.,CATKGNTEAFF,TGTGCCACCAAGGGGAACACTGAAGCTTTCTTT